These 26 T cell receptor beta chains came from one sample sequenced in a study of blood T cell repertoires in COVID-19. Only in-frame clones appear in the TCRdb table, and some are missing; sequencing was by immunoSEQ multiplex PCR. This table holds fewer than 100,000 clones, roughly 87% found once. The sample consisted of peripheral blood. The receptors were sampled from a man in his 60s with acute or convalescent COVID-19.

V gene TRBV6-2 or TRBV6-3 combines with J gene TRBJ2-3; TRBD2 is a possible D gene (7 bases). The CDR3 has 15 amino acids. Trimming took 1 base from V and 5 from J, leaving 13 bases between them. CDR1 and CDR2 from the germline V gene are MNHEY and SVGEGT. CDR3 in amino acids: CASSYLRGAGDTQYF. CDR3 coding DNA: TGTGCCAGCAGTTACTTACGGGGGGCTGGAGATACGCAGTATTTT.

The V call is TRBV4-1, the J call TRBJ2-2; D is unclear. Germline V gene data show CDR1 as MGHRA and CDR2 as YSYEKL. The CDR3 runs 15 residues. V lost 4 bases and J 1 base, leaving 10 bases between the germline ends. The CDR3 protein is CASSRDGLNTGELFF. The DNA of the CDR3 is TGCGCCAGCAGCCGAGACGGTTTGAACACCGGGGAGCTGTTTTTT.

The rearrangement links TRBV7-9 to TRBJ1-1; D is perhaps TRBD1 (6 bases). The V gene's germline CDR1 is SEHNR and CDR2 FQNEAQ (reference sequence). CDR3 size: 14 residues. The V end was cut by 1 base, the J end by 1 base, with 7 bases between. This CDR3 is CASSLEQGNTEAFF. CDR3 coding DNA: TGTGCCAGCAGCTTAGAACAGGGGAACACTGAAGCTTTCTTT.

This clone was counted at least ten times. The chain joins TRBV21-1 to TRBJ1-4. TRBV21-1 is noted as a pseudogene. The CDR3 sequence is 18 residues long. CDR3 protein: CASSKVRLSTTPYEKLFF. The DNA of the CDR3 is TGTGCCAGCAGCAAAGTACGTCTTTCCACCACTCCCTATGAAAAACTGTTTTTT.

V gene TRBV5-5 combines with J gene TRBJ1-4; perhaps TRBD1 as D (5 bases). The CDR3 is made up of 14 amino acids. V was clipped by 3 bases and J by 6 bases, with 12 bases between them. The germline CDR1 and CDR2 sequences are SGHKS and YYEKEE (reference sequence). This CDR3 is CASSSPGLYEKLFF. CDR3 nucleotide sequence: TGTGCCAGCAGCTCGCCAGGGTTATATGAAAAACTGTTTTTT.

This clone has a single count. V is TRBV3-1 (or the pseudogene TRBV3-2) and J is TRBJ2-7; 7 bases fit TRBD2. This CDR3 contains 14 residues. J gave up 2 bases and V 4 bases, and 5 bases lay outside the gene matches. Germline V gene lookup returns CDR1 LGHDT and CDR2 YNNKEL (reference sequence). Here the CDR3 reads CASSRGGGPYEQYF. CDR3 coding DNA: TGTGCCAGCAGCCGGGGGGGAGGCCCCTACGAGCAGTACTTC.

This clone was seen once. The chain has TRBV3-1 (or the pseudogene TRBV3-2) and TRBJ1-5; D is unresolved. The V gene lost 5 bases and the J gene lost 0 bases, with 17 bases spanning the gap. The CDR3 extends over 17 amino acids. Germline V gives CDR1 LGHDT, CDR2 YNNKEL (reference sequence). CDR3 nucleotides: TGTGCCAGCAGCTTGCCCCCCCCCGAGGATAGCAATCAGCCCCAGCATTTT. As protein: CASSLPPPEDSNQPQHF.

This clone was seen just once. The chain uses TRBV5-1 and TRBJ2-1, with D unclear. Per the germline V gene, CDR1 is SGHRS and CDR2 is YFSETQ. The CDR3 contains 11 residues. Trimming stripped 4 bases from V and 4 bases from J, with 3 bases between. The CDR3 is CASSLYNEQFF. For the CDR3, the DNA is TGCGCCAGCAGCCTTTACAATGAGCAGTTCTTC.

The rearrangement uses TRBV4-2 and TRBJ2-2; 9 bases match TRBD1. The V and J ends lost 8 bases and 5 bases, in that order; junction bases with no gene match: 6. This CDR3 has 14 amino acids. Germline values: CDR1 LGHNA, CDR2 YNFKEQ. The CDR3 DNA reads TGTGCCAGCGAACAGGGGGCGCTTACCGGGGAGCTGTTTTTT. Protein product: CASEQGALTGELFF.

A single count supports this clone. The chain uses TRBV6-1 and TRBJ1-2; 11 bases are shared with TRBD1. Germline CDR1 MNHNS, CDR2 SASEGT. Trimming cost V 2 bases and J 7 bases; bases outside gene matches: 6. CDR3 length equals 15 residues. The CDR3 region has the DNA TGTGCCAGCAGTGAAACCGGGACAGGGGGTCGTGGCTACACCTTC. This sequence encodes CASSETGTGGRGYTF.

The J gene is TRBJ1-5, the V gene TRBV10-3; possibly TRBD1 for D (5 bases). The CDR3 sequence is 15 residues long. Germline V gene lookup returns CDR1 ENHRY and CDR2 SYGVKD. Trimming removed 0 bases from V and 7 bases from J, with 13 bases in between. The CDR3 nucleotides are TGTGCCATCAGTGAGTCAATCGGGGGGAAACAGCCCCAGCATTTT. This gives the protein CAISESIGGKQPQHF.

The chain links TRBV19 to TRBJ2-3, with TRBD2 matching over 8 bases. The germline V gene has CDR1 LNHDA and CDR2 SQIVND (reference sequence). V shed 6 bases and J 6 bases; nucleotides not matched to a gene: 8. The CDR3 loop spans 14 amino acids. The CDR3 sequence is CASRPGGGGDTQYF. In nucleotides, the CDR3 is TGTGCCAGTAGACCCGGGGGGGGAGGTGATACGCAGTATTTT.

The chain links TRBV6-5 to TRBJ1-5; D ambiguous. CDR1 and CDR2 from the germline V gene are MNHEY and SVGAGI. V was clipped by 7 bases and J by 4 bases, with 17 bases between them. CDR3 size: 15 residues. This chain's CDR3 is CASTPGRTGNQPQHF. CDR3 sequence (DNA): TGTGCCAGCACCCCCGGACGGACGGGGAATCAGCCCCAGCATTTT.

The rearrangement joins TRBV19 to TRBJ1-1; 8 nucleotides line up with TRBD1. With 5 bases clipped from V and 6 bases from J, the junction kept 11 bases outside the gene matches. Germline loops: CDR1 LNHDA, CDR2 SQIVND (reference sequence). This CDR3 is 15 amino acids long. This CDR3 reads CASSPWTGKGAEAFF. CDR3 nucleotides: TGTGCCAGTAGTCCCTGGACAGGGAAAGGGGCTGAAGCTTTCTTT.

The rearrangement joins TRBV18 to TRBJ2-1; the D gene is possibly TRBD2 (6 bases). The CDR3 has 16 amino acids. Germline CDR1 and CDR2: KGHSH and LQKENI. V lost 4 bases and J 9 bases, leaving 22 bases between the germline ends. The CDR3 is CASSQETGLLGSEQFF. The DNA of the CDR3 is TGTGCCAGCTCACAAGAAACGGGACTCTTAGGGAGTGAGCAGTTCTTC. Drawing the rest from reference TRBV18 and TRBJ2-1, the complete variable domain is NAGVMQNPRHLVRRRGQEARLRCSPMKGHSHVYWYRQLPEEGLKFMVYLQKENIIDESGMPKERFSAEFPKEGPSILRIQQVVRGDSAAYFCASSQETGLLGSEQFFGPGTRLTVL.

The count of this clone is one. V usage is TRBV11-2 and J usage is TRBJ2-5; TRBD1 matches 8 bases. J gave up 7 bases and V 3 bases, and 13 bases lay outside the gene matches. Per the germline V gene, CDR1 is SGHAT and CDR2 is FQNNGV. The CDR3 has 16 amino acids. CDR3 nucleotide sequence: TGTGCCAGCAGCTTTATGATGCGGGACAGGTTTGGGACCCAGTACTTC. Amino acid sequence: CASSFMMRDRFGTQYF.

The chain links TRBV3-1 (or the pseudogene TRBV3-2) to TRBJ2-7, with 10 positions matching TRBD2. The CDR3 covers 15 residues. Trimming took 1 base from V and 4 from J; bases not matched to a gene: 4. Germline V gene data show CDR1 as LGHDT and CDR2 as YNNKEL (reference sequence). The CDR3, as DNA: TGTGCCAGCAGCCAAGCAGCGGGAGGGCGGTACGAGCAGTACTTC. This sequence encodes CASSQAAGGRYEQYF.

J is TRBJ2-2 and V is TRBV6-5, with 7 bases lining up with TRBD2. The V gene end was trimmed by 8 bases and the J gene end by 5 bases; junction bases not matched to a gene: 11. Per the germline V gene, CDR1 is MNHEY and CDR2 is SVGAGI. The CDR3 runs 15 residues. The CDR3 DNA reads as TGTGCCAGCGGTCGCGGGAGCAAGAATACCGGGGAGCTGTTTTTT. This encodes CASGRGSKNTGELFF.

The chain links TRBV14 to TRBJ2-6; TRBD2 matches at 11 bases. The V and J ends lost 4 bases and 0 bases, in that order; junction bases with no gene match: 8. The germline CDR1 and CDR2 sequences are SGHDN and FVKESK. The CDR3 contains 19 residues. CDR3 amino acids: CASSLLAGGASSGANVLTF. The CDR3 bases are TGTGCCAGCAGCCTATTAGCGGGGGGGGCGTCCTCTGGGGCCAACGTCCTGACTTTC. Full variable domain (rest looked up from reference TRBV14 and TRBJ2-6): EAGVTQFPSHSVIEKGQTVTLRCDPISGHDNLYWYRRVMGKEIKFLLHFVKESKQDESGMPNNRFLAERTGGTYSTLKVQPAELEDSGVYFCASSLLAGGASSGANVLTFGAGSRLTVL.

The chain is built from TRBV6-5 and TRBJ2-7; TRBD1 matches 9 bases. The length of the CDR3 is 14 residues. Trimming took 1 base from V and 5 from J; bases not matched to a gene: 3. The germline V gene has CDR1 MNHEY and CDR2 SVGAGI. The CDR3 protein is CASSYFTGGNEQYF. CDR3 in DNA: TGTGCCAGCAGTTACTTCACAGGGGGCAACGAGCAGTACTTC.

The CDR3 loop reads CASSRETSFRGYTF. CDR3 nucleotide sequence: TGTGCCAGCAGTCGCGAAACTAGCTTCCGGGGCTACACCTTC. The J gene is TRBJ1-2, the V gene TRBV6-5; D not certain. The length of the CDR3 is 14 residues. The V end lost 5 bases, the J end lost 8 bases, and 18 bases lay between the germline ends. From germline, CDR1 is MNHEY and CDR2 SVGAGI.

The chain is built from TRBV3-1 (or the pseudogene TRBV3-2) and TRBJ2-1; the D is unclear. The CDR3 extends over 17 amino acids. CDR1 is LGHDT and CDR2 is YNNKEL in the germline V gene (reference sequence). Trimming left V 0 bases short and J 8 bases short, with 20 bases between. This chain's CDR3 is CASSQEYPGRFLDEQFF. The CDR3 DNA is TGTGCCAGCAGCCAAGAATATCCGGGTCGGTTTTTGGATGAGCAGTTCTTC.

The chain uses TRBV5-8 and TRBJ1-1; D uncertain. Looked up from germline, CDR1 is SGHTS and CDR2 is YDEGEE. Trimming cost V 4 bases and J 0 bases, with 7 bases left between them. CDR3 length: 13 residues. The CDR3 coding sequence is TGTGCCAGCAGCCGCAGAATGAACACTGAAGCTTTCTTT. This sequence encodes CASSRRMNTEAFF. The complete variable domain, with remaining parts taken from reference TRBV5-8 and TRBJ1-1, reads EAGVTQSPTHLIKTRGQQATLRCSPISGHTSVYWYQQALGLGLQFLLWYDEGEERNRGNFPPRFSGRQFPNYSSELNVNALELEDSALYLCASSRRMNTEAFFGQGTRLTVV.

CDR3 coding DNA: TGTGCCAGCAGTTACGTCGTTCCAGGCTCTGGAAACACCATATATTTT. Its translation is CASSYVVPGSGNTIYF. This chain connects TRBV6-5 to TRBJ1-3; D is undetermined. The CDR3 has 16 amino acids. Germline loops: CDR1 MNHEY, CDR2 SVGAGI. Between the trimmed V and J ends, which lost 2 bases and 0 bases, there was a span of 11 bases.

The J gene is TRBJ2-1, the V gene TRBV4-1; 10 nucleotides align to TRBD1. V lost 1 base to trimming and J lost 16 bases; unmatched junction nucleotides: 7. The CDR3 covers 13 residues. Germline V CDR1 and CDR2: MGHRA, YSYEKL. CDR3 in amino acids: CASSQGRGTGEFF. Here the CDR3 DNA reads TGCGCCAGCAGCCAAGGCCGGGGGACAGGGGAATTCTTC.

The CDR3 DNA sequence: TGCAGCGTTGAATTCGGGACTAGCTCCTACAATGAGCAGTTCTTC. This codes for CSVEFGTSSYNEQFF. This sequence joins TRBV29-1 and TRBJ2-1, with 8 bases identical to TRBD2. With 2 bases clipped from V and 0 bases from J, the junction kept 3 bases outside the gene matches. This CDR3 has 15 amino acids. The germline gives CDR1 SQVTM, CDR2 ANQGSEA.